Only a few counts were recorded for the clone carrying this T cell receptor (beta chain). The data derive from a study of T cell changes during pregnancy in multiple sclerosis. CDR1 is SGDLS, CDR2 YYNGEE, per germline. V lost 0 bases to trimming and J lost 1 base, with 12 bases between them. The CDR3 runs to 16 residues. The data were produced by immunoSEQ multiplex PCR, yet TCRdb's version contains in-frame clones alone and is incomplete. The sample has 70,000 or so clones; 80% to 95% are singletons. The V call is TRBV9, the J call TRBJ2-3; D is unclear. This clonotype originated in a female donor with multiple sclerosis, enrolled in a pregnancy study. The material was CD4+ T cells from peripheral blood mononuclear cells, obtained after pregnancy. CDR3 nucleotides: TGTGCCAGCAGCGTAGCTGCGGCTGGCGGCACAGATACGCAGTATTTT. Encoded protein: CASSVAAAGGTDTQYF.